A selection of T cell receptor beta chains follows, all from one sample in a study of T cell responses to AZD1222 COVID-19 vaccine. The data were produced by immunoSEQ multiplex PCR, yet TCRdb's version contains in-frame clones alone and is incomplete. The data contain more than 95,000 clones, 85% to 95% of them singletons. Sequencing was performed on peripheral blood, taken on day 0 of AZD1222 vaccination. The receptors derive from an adult in good health. Both conserved end residues are part of each CDR3. The D gene is left open where the match is weak. Only part of the rows carry a size: once, few, many, or a class if the clone is expanded.

j_call cdr3_length clone_size d_call v_call cdr3_nt cdr3_aa
TRBJ1-4 12 . . TRBV28 TGTGCCAGCGGGACCAGGAATGAAAAACTGTTTTTT CASGTRNEKLFF
TRBJ2-6 17 . . TRBV23-1 TGCGCCAGCAGTCATGCGGGTTTATTCTCTGGGGCCAACGTCCTGACTTTC CASSHAGLFSGANVLTF
TRBJ1-1 13 . TRBD1 TRBV5-1 TGCGCCAGCAGCACATACAGGGGCGCGGAAGCTTTCTTT CASSTYRGAEAFF
TRBJ2-1 14 . . TRBV12-1 TGTGCCAGCAGCCGTAGGGGAACCTACAATGAGCAGTTCTTC CASSRRGTYNEQFF
TRBJ2-1 15 . TRBD2 TRBV2 TGTGCCAGCAGTGCGGGACTAGCGACCTACAATGAGCAGTTCTTC CASSAGLATYNEQFF
TRBJ2-2 14 . . TRBV6-5 TGTGCCAGCACCCGCCGGGAAGGCGCCGGGGAGCTGTTTTTT CASTRREGAGELFF
TRBJ2-7 11 . . TRBV6-6 TGTGCCAGCAGGATCGGTGGCGAGCAGTACTTC CASRIGGEQYF
TRBJ2-7 13 . TRBD2 TRBV7-2 TGTGCCAGCAGCTCCGGGACTAGCGGGATCTGGAACTTC CASSSGTSGIWNF
TRBJ1-2 14 few TRBD1 TRBV6-5 TGTGCCAGCAGTACAGGGGTTAATAACTATGGCTACACCTTC CASSTGVNNYGYTF
TRBJ2-2 14 . . TRBV2 TGTGCCAGCAGTGAAGCAGGGGTGGCCGGGGAGCTGTTTTTT CASSEAGVAGELFF
TRBJ2-1 19 . TRBD2 TRBV3-1/TRBV3-2 TGTGCCAGCAGCCATAGTCTAGCGGGAGGGGTTAGCTCCTACAATGAGCAGTTCTTC CASSHSLAGGVSSYNEQFF
TRBJ2-7 13 once . TRBV4-2 TGTGCCAGCAGCCAAGGGACTTCCTACGAGCAGTACTTC CASSQGTSYEQYF
TRBJ2-7 14 . . TRBV6-1 TGTGCCAGCAGTGAAAGACCGCTATACTACGTGCAGTACTTC CASSERPLYYVQYF
TRBJ2-5 14 . . TRBV27 TGTGCCAGCAGTCAAGGGACGGCCCAAGAGACCCAGTACTTC CASSQGTAQETQYF
TRBJ2-1 13 . . TRBV25-1 TGTGCCAGCAGTGGTGGACAGATCAATGAGCAGTTCTTC CASSGGQINEQFF
TRBJ2-3 13 . . TRBV12-5 TGTGCTAGTGGACCCATCGGACTAAACCCCCAGTATTTT CASGPIGLNPQYF
TRBJ1-3 14 . . TRBV28 TGTGCCAGCTTGACAACTAATAGGGGAAACACCATATATTTT CASLTTNRGNTIYF
TRBJ1-1 12 . . TRBV7-9 TGTGCCAGCAGCCTAGGACCGACTGAAGCTTTCTTT CASSLGPTEAFF
TRBJ2-4 16 few . TRBV7-9 TGTGCCAGCAGCTTAGGGGCAGGGGTAGCCAAAAACATTCAGTACTTC CASSLGAGVAKNIQYF
TRBJ2-1 15 . TRBD2 TRBV2 TGTGCCAGCAGTGTAGGCCTAGCGGGGCTCAATGAGCAGTTCTTC CASSVGLAGLNEQFF
TRBJ2-4 13 . . TRBV2 TGTGCCAGCACAGAAACTGATAAAAACATTCAGTACTTC CASTETDKNIQYF
TRBJ2-5 15 . TRBD2 TRBV10-1 TGCGCCAGCAGTGATGGGACTAGCGGACAAGAGACCCAGTACTTC CASSDGTSGQETQYF
TRBJ2-7 14 . TRBD1 TRBV2 TGTGCCAGCCAGGTGGACAGGGGGAGATACGAGCAGTACTTC CASQVDRGRYEQYF
TRBJ2-3 15 . . TRBV4-1 TGCGCCAGCAGCCACCAGGGTATGGGCACAGATACGCAGTATTTT CASSHQGMGTDTQYF
TRBJ2-5 15 once . TRBV18 TGTGCCAGCTCACCACCGTCCAGCGCACAAGAGACCCAGTACTTC CASSPPSSAQETQYF
TRBJ2-7 20 . . TRBV28 TGTGCCAGCAGGCTCCACGGGACAGGCGGGGTAGCGGGAGATTGGTACGAGCAGTACTTC CASRLHGTGGVAGDWYEQYF
TRBJ2-1 14 . . TRBV29-1 TGCAGCGTTGAACCCGGGGGTGCGGGGAATGAGCAGTTCTTC CSVEPGGAGNEQFF
TRBJ1-2 14 . . TRBV6-1 TGTGCCAGCAGTGAGGTCGGAAGGCCACAAGGCTACACCTTC CASSEVGRPQGYTF
TRBJ1-6 12 . . TRBV13 TGTGCCAGCAGCTTAGGCGATTCACCCCTCCACTTT CASSLGDSPLHF
TRBJ2-1 16 . . TRBV5-1 TGCGCCAGCAGCCAAGGGACTCCCAGGCCCTACAATGAGCAGTTCTTC CASSQGTPRPYNEQFF
TRBJ2-7 13 . . TRBV18 TGTGCCAGCTCACCAAGGGGGACCTACGAGCAGTACTTC CASSPRGTYEQYF
TRBJ2-5 14 . . TRBV5-4 TGTGCCAGCAGCCAAAATAGGGGGAAAGAGACCCAGTACTTC CASSQNRGKETQYF
TRBJ2-1 14 . . TRBV18 TGTGCCAGCTCACCCCGGGGGGCAGGCAATGAGCAGTTCTTC CASSPRGAGNEQFF
TRBJ2-2 14 . . TRBV6-1 TGTGCCAGCAGTGAAGCGCTGAATTCCGGGGAGCTGTTTTTT CASSEALNSGELFF
TRBJ2-5 17 once TRBD2 TRBV10-1 TGCGCCAGCGAATATGGGGCAGCTAGCGGGTACCAAGAGACCCAGTACTTC CASEYGAASGYQETQYF
TRBJ2-7 15 . TRBD2 TRBV5-5 TGTGCCAGCAGCTTGACTAGCGGATCCTCCTACGAGCAGTACTTC CASSLTSGSSYEQYF
TRBJ2-4 12 . . TRBV2 TGTGCCAGCAGTTCGACGCGAAACATTCAGTACTTC CASSSTRNIQYF
TRBJ1-2 15 . . TRBV7-9 TGTGCCAGCAGCCCTCAAGGCGGACTGATCTATGGCTACACCTTC CASSPQGGLIYGYTF
TRBJ2-2 12 . . TRBV6-5 TGTGCCAGCAAACTAGGGACCGGGGAGCTGTTTTTT CASKLGTGELFF
TRBJ1-5 16 . TRBD1 TRBV19 TGTGCCAGTAGTATATATGGGACAGGAAGCAATCAGCCCCAGCATTTT CASSIYGTGSNQPQHF
TRBJ2-2 18 . TRBD1 TRBV5-1 TGCGCCAGCAGCCCGATGGGACCCGGGACAGGGGAAACCGGGGAGCTGTTTTTT CASSPMGPGTGETGELFF
TRBJ1-3 17 . . TRBV27 TGTGCCAGCAGTTTACGGTGGGGGACTCACTCTGGAAACACCATATATTTT CASSLRWGTHSGNTIYF